This T cell receptor (beta chain) was found in a study of PD-L1 blockade in urothelial cancer. Study in general: Male patients with bladder-origin urothelial cancer numbered about 90% of the roughly 29. General study points: At the 3-week point, tumor-associated blood clones expanded more in durable-benefit patients.

Points on this clone: Its antigen is not known.

Germline assignment: CDR1 GTSNPN and CDR2 SVGIG (reference sequence). There are 13 residues in the CDR3. V gave up 3 bases and J gave up 4 bases, with 12 bases separating them. Spiking each PCR with synthetic TCR analog templates was performed. Measured with immunoSEQ multiplex PCR; TCRdb has only the in-frame clones, and not every one. The table records about 24,000 clones, more than 70% of them present only once. This chain joins TRBV30 and TRBJ1-2, with a possible D match to TRBD1 (5 bases). The sample consisted of PBMCs, taken around atezolizumab (anti-PD-L1) treatment. This TCR was sampled from a man aged 65 to 85 with urothelial cancer. Written as DNA, the CDR3 is TGTGCCTGGAGCGGCAGTCAGGGCTATGGCTACACCTTC. It translates to CAWSGSQGYGYTF.